Below, 8 T cell receptor beta chains from the same sample are listed, as sequenced in a study of technical replicates of blood from a handful of donors. Clones were read by immunoSEQ multiplex PCR, and TCRdb kept only the in-frame ones, dropping some. The sample has 50,000 to 70,000 clones, about 93% seen once. Input material: PBMCs. The receptors were gathered from a human donor in good health. Some clones in this sample may be carry-over from other donors' samples.

This chain links TRBV11-1 with TRBJ2-1; 9 nucleotides agree with TRBD2. Trimming cost V 2 bases and J 6 bases; bases outside gene matches: 2. The CDR3 sequence is 14 residues long. CDR1 is SGHAT, CDR2 FQDESV, per germline (reference sequence). CDR3 coding DNA: TGTGCCAGCAGCTTACCTAGCGGGGTCAATGAGCAGTTCTTC. This encodes CASSLPSGVNEQFF.

This rearrangement joins TRBV7-9 to TRBJ2-7; 11 bases line up with TRBD1. Germline V lookup: CDR1 SEHNR, CDR2 FQNEAQ (reference sequence). The J segment lost 3 bases and the V segment lost 5 bases, leaving 12 bases of the junction unmatched. The CDR3 runs to 17 residues. CDR3 bases: TGTGCCAGCAGCCAATATAACACCGGGACAGGGGGCTACGAGCAGTACTTC. Its translation: CASSQYNTGTGGYEQYF.

The J gene is TRBJ2-7, the V gene TRBV7-9, with 8 bases fitting TRBD2. The ends lost 5 bases at V and 6 bases at J; junction bases unmatched: 3. CDR3 size: 12 residues. Per germline, CDR1 SEHNR and CDR2 FQNEAQ (reference sequence). This CDR3 reads CASSPGRVEQYF. The CDR3 DNA reads TGTGCCAGCAGCCCCGGGAGGGTCGAGCAGTACTTC.

With respect to this clone: The conserved phenylalanine or tryptophan normally closing the CDR3 is absent here, so this likely arose from a read error. The DNA is left out, because the CDR3 cannot be placed on it with certainty; the CDR3 is given as TCRdb lists it. This rearrangement joins TRBV20-1 to TRBJ1-1. From its first to its last residue, the CDR3 has 10 amino acids. The germline CDR1 and CDR2 sequences are DFQATT and SNEGSKA (reference sequence). This CDR3 reads CSASSPPLIG.

This chain uses TRBV25-1 with TRBJ2-3, with D hard to call. The CDR3 consists of 14 residues. CDR1 is MGHDK and CDR2 is SYGVNS in the germline V gene. Trimming pared 2 bases from V and 0 bases from J, leaving 6 bases between. The CDR3 reads CASSEEASTDTQYF. The CDR3 DNA reads TGTGCCAGCAGTGAAGAGGCCAGCACAGATACGCAGTATTTT.

The chain has TRBV27 and TRBJ2-3, with 7 nucleotides matching TRBD1. The V gene's germline CDR1 is MNHEY and CDR2 SMNVEV (reference sequence). V dropped 6 bases and J dropped 2; count of bases not matched to a gene: 8. The CDR3 runs to 15 residues. The CDR3 coding sequence is TGTGCCAGCAGCCGACAGGGTTCGTCCACAGATACGCAGTATTTT. Residues: CASSRQGSSTDTQYF.

A single count supports this clone. The chain combines TRBV18 with TRBJ2-7; D gene unclear. V lost 2 bases and J 7 bases, leaving 9 bases between the germline ends. Germline V gene lookup returns CDR1 KGHSH and CDR2 LQKENI. CDR3 length equals 12 residues. CDR3 bases: TGTGCCAGCTCACCATTCATCGGGGAGCAGTACTTC. Amino acids: CASSPFIGEQYF.

This chain uses TRBV4-2 with TRBJ2-6, with D perhaps matching TRBD1 (7 bases). The germline CDR1 and CDR2 sequences are LGHNA and YNFKEQ. V shed 0 bases and J shed 3 bases, with 9 bases lying between them. CDR3 length: 16 amino acids. The CDR3 nucleotides are TGTGCCAGCAGCCAAGATCAGGGGGGTGGGGCCAACGTCCTGACTTTC. Its protein is CASSQDQGGGANVLTF.